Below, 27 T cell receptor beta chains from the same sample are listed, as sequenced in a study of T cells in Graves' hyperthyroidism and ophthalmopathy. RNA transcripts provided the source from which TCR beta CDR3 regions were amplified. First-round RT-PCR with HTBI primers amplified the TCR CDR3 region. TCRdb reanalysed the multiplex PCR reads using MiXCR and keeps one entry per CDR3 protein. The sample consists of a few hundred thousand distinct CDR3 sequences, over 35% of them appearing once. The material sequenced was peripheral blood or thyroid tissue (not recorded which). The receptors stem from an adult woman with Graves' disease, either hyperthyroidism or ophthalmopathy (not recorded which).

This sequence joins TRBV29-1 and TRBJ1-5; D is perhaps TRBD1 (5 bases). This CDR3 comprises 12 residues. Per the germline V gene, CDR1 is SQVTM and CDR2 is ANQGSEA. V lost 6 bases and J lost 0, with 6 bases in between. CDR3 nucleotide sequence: TGCAGCGTCAGGGTTAGCAATCAGCCCCAGCATTTT. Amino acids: CSVRVSNQPQHF.

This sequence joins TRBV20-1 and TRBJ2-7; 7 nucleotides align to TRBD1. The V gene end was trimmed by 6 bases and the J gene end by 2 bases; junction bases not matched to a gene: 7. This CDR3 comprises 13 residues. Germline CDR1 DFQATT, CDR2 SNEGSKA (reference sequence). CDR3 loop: CSAYSGGAYEQYF. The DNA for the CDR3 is TGCAGTGCGTACTCAGGGGGTGCCTACGAGCAGTACTTC.

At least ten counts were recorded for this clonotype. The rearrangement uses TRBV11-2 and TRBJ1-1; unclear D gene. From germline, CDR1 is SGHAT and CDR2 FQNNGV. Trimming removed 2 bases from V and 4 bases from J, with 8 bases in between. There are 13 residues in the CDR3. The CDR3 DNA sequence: TGTGCCAGCAGCTTATTCGGAAGCACTGAAGCTTTCTTT. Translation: CASSLFGSTEAFF.

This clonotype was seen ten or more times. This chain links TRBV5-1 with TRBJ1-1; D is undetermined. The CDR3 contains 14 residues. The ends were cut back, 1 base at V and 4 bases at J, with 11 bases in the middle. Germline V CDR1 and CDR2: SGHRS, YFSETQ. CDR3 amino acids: CASSLNRGATEAFF. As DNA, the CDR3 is TGCGCCAGCAGCTTGAATCGAGGCGCCACTGAAGCTTTCTTT.

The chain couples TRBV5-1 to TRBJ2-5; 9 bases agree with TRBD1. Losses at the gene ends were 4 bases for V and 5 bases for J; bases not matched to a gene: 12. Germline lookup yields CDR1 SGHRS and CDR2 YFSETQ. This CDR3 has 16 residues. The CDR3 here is CASSRDRGGVHETQYF. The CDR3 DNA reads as TGCGCCAGCAGCCGCGACAGGGGGGGCGTCCATGAGACCCAGTACTTC.

The CDR3 loop reads CASSYRQGIGETQYF. The CDR3, as DNA: TGTGCCAGCAGCTACCGACAGGGTATCGGAGAGACCCAGTACTTC. The J gene is TRBJ2-5, the V gene TRBV7-7; 7 bases are shared with TRBD1. CDR1 is SSHAT, CDR2 FNYEAQ, per germline (reference sequence). V shed 4 bases, J shed 4 bases, and the junction held 9 bases outside the gene matches. The CDR3 consists of 15 residues.

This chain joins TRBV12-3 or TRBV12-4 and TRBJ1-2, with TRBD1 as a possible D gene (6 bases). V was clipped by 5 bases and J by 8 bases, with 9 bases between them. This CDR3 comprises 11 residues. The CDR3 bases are TGTGCCAGCAGTGAGGGGGACGGCTACACCTTC. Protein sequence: CASSEGDGYTF.

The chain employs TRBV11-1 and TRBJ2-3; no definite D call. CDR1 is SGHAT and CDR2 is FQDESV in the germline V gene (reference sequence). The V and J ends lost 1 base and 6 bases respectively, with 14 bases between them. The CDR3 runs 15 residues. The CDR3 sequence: CASSLEETPGDTQYF. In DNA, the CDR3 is TGTGCCAGCAGCTTAGAGGAGACCCCTGGGGATACGCAGTATTTT.

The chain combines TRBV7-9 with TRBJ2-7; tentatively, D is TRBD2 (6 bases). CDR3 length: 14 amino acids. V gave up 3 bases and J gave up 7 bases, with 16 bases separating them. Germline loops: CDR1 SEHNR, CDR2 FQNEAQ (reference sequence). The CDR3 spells CASSFAGPSLEQYF. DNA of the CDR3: TGTGCCAGCAGCTTCGCGGGACCCTCCTTAGAGCAGTACTTC. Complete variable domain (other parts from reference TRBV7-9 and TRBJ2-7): DTGVSQNPRHKITKRGQNVTFRCDPISEHNRLYWYRQTLGQGPEFLTYFQNEAQLEKSRLLSDRFSAERPKGSFSTLEIQRTEQGDSAMYLCASSFAGPSLEQYFGPGTRLTVT.

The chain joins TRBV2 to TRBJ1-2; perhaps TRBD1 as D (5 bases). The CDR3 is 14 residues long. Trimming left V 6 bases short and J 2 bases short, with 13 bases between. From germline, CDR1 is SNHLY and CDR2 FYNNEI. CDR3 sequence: CASRRDGFNYGYTF. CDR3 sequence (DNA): TGTGCCAGCAGGCGGGACGGCTTCAACTATGGCTACACCTTC.

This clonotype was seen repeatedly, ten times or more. The CDR3 spells CASSPGQGAFEAFF. For the CDR3, the DNA is TGTGCCAGTAGCCCGGGGCAGGGGGCCTTTGAAGCTTTCTTT. The chain has TRBV19 and TRBJ1-1; 8 bases match TRBD1. Germline loops: CDR1 LNHDA, CDR2 SQIVND (reference sequence). The CDR3 totals 14 residues. V gave up 6 bases and J gave up 7 bases; unmatched junction bases: 10.

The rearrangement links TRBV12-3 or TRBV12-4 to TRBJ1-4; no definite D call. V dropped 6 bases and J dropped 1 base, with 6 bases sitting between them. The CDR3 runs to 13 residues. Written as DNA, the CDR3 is TGTGCCAGCAGGGCGGAAACTAATGAAAAACTGTTTTTT. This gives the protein CASRAETNEKLFF.

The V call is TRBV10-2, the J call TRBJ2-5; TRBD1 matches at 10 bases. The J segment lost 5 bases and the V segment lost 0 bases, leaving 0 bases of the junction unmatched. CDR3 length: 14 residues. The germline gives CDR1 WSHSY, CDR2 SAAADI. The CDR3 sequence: CASSESGQGETQYF. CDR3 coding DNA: TGCGCCAGCAGTGAGTCGGGACAGGGGGAGACCCAGTACTTC.

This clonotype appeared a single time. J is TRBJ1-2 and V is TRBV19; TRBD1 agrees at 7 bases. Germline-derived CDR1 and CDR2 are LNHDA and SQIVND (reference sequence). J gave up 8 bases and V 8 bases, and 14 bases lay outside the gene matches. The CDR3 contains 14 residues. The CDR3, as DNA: TGTGCCAGTTTCAGACAGGGAATGAGCTCCGGCTACACCTTC. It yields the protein CASFRQGMSSGYTF.

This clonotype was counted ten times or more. The CDR3 DNA reads TGCGCCAGCAGCTTGGCAATCAGGGGGGACAAGAATGAAAAACTGTTTTTT. As protein: CASSLAIRGDKNEKLFF. V usage is TRBV5-1 and J usage is TRBJ1-4; 7 nucleotides match TRBD1. J was trimmed by 5 bases and V by 0 bases; bases with no gene match: 10. The CDR3 is 17 residues long. The germline gives CDR1 SGHRS, CDR2 YFSETQ. Based on the CDR3 plus reference TRBV5-1 and TRBJ1-4, the full variable domain is KAGVTQTPRYLIKTRGQQVTLSCSPISGHRSVSWYQQTPGQGLQFLFEYFSETQRNKGNFPGRFSGRQFSNSRSEMNVSTLELGDSALYLCASSLAIRGDKNEKLFFGSGTQLSVL.

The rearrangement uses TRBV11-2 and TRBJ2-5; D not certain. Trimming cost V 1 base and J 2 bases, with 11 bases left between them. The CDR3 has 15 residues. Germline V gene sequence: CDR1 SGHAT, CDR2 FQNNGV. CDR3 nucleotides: TGTGCCAGCAGCTTAGGATTGATTCGGCAAGAGACCCAGTACTTC. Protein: CASSLGLIRQETQYF. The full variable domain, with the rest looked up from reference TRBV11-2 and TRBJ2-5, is EAGVAQSPRYKIIEKRQSVAFWCNPISGHATLYWYQQILGQGPKLLIQFQNNGVVDDSQLPKDRFSAERLKGVDSTLKIQPAKLEDSAVYLCASSLGLIRQETQYFGPGTRLLVL.

Written as DNA, the CDR3 is TGTGCCAGTAGTATCGATGGGACAGGGGGCTTCTCCGAGCAGTACTTC. Protein sequence: CASSIDGTGGFSEQYF. This chain links TRBV19 with TRBJ2-7; 12 bases are shared with TRBD1. In germline, CDR1 is LNHDA, CDR2 SQIVND (reference sequence). Trimming took 3 bases from V and 6 from J; bases not matched to a gene: 9. The CDR3 is 16 amino acids.

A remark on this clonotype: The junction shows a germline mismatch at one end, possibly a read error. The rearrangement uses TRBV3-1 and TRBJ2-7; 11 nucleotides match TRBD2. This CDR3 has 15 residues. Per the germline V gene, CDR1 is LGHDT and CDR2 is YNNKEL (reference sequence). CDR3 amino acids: CASSLGTSGTYGQYF. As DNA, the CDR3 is TGTGCCAGCAGCCTCGGGACTAGCGGTACCTACGGGCAGTACTTC.

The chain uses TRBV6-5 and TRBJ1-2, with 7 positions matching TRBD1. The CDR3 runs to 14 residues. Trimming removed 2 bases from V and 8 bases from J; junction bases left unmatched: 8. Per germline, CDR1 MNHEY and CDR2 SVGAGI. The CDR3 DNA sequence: TGTGCCAGCAGTTACGGCAGGGGGTCTGGAGGCTACACCTTC. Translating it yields CASSYGRGSGGYTF.

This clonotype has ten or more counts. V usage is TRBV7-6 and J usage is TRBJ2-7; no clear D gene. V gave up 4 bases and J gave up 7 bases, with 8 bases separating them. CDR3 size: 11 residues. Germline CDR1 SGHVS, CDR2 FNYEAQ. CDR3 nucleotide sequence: TGTGCCAGCAGCTCGGATGATGAGCAGTACTTC. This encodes CASSSDDEQYF.

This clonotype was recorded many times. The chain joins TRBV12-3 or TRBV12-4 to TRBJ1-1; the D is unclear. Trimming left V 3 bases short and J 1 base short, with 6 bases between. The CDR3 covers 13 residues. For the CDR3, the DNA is TGTGCCAGCAGTTTTCAGAGGAACACTGAAGCTTTCTTT. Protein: CASSFQRNTEAFF.

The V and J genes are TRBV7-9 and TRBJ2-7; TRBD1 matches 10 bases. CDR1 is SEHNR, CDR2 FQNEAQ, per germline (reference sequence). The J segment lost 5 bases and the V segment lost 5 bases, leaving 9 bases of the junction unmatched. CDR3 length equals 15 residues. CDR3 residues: CASSHRDRGLDEQYF. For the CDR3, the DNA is TGTGCCAGCAGCCACCGGGACAGGGGACTGGACGAGCAGTACTTC.

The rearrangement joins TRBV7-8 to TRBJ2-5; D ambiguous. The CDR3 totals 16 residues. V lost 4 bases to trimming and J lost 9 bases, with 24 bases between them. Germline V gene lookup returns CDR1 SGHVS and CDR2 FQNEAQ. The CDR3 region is CASSSHGGLSNQPQYF. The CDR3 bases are TGTGCCAGCAGCTCCCACGGTGGGCTAAGCAATCAGCCCCAGTACTTC.

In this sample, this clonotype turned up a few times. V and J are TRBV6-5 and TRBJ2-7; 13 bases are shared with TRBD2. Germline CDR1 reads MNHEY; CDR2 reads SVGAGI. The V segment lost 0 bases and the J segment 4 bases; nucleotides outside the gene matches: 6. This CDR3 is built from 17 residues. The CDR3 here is CASSYSRVGLAGYEQYF. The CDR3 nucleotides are TGTGCCAGCAGTTACTCGAGGGTGGGACTAGCGGGATACGAGCAGTACTTC.

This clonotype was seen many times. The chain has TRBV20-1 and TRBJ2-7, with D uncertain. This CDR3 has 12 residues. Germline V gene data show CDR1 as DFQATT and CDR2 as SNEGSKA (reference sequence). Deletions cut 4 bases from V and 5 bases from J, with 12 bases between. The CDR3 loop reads CSAILVTDEQYF. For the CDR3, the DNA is TGCAGTGCTATTTTGGTCACGGACGAGCAGTACTTC.

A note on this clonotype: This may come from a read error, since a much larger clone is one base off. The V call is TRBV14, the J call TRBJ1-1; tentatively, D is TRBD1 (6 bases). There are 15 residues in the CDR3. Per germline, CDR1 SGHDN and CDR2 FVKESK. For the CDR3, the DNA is TGTACCAGCAGCCTATATACAACAGGGCGGACTGAAGCTTTCTTT. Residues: CTSSLYTTGRTEAFF.

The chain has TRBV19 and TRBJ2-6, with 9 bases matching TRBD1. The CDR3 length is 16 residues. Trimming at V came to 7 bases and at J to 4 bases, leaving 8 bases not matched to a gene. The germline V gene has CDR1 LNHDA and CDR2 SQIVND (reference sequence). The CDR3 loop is CASMGTGWSGANVLTF. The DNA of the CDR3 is TGTGCCAGTATGGGGACAGGGTGGTCAGGGGCCAACGTCCTGACTTTC.